This entry lists 29 T cell receptor beta chains sequenced from one sample in a study of blood T cell repertoires in COVID-19. Profiling relied on immunoSEQ multiplex PCR, and the TCRdb table lists in-frame clones only, not all of them. The sample lists fewer than 350,000 clones; 81% were seen once. Specimen: peripheral blood. The receptors were sampled from a woman aged 55-69 years with active or convalescent COVID-19.

The chain joins TRBV10-3 to TRBJ2-7, with D perhaps TRBD1 (5 bases). The CDR3 is 13 amino acids. The germline V gene encodes CDR1 ENHRY and CDR2 SYGVKD. V was clipped by 2 bases and J by 5 bases, with 10 bases between them. The CDR3 region is CAISEGAKNEQYF. CDR3 sequence (DNA): TGTGCCATCAGTGAGGGGGCGAAGAACGAGCAGTACTTC.

This clone was found many times. The chain uses TRBV19 and TRBJ1-6; 9 bases align to TRBD1. V dropped 6 bases and J dropped 5; count of bases not matched to a gene: 5. The CDR3 covers 15 residues. Germline values: CDR1 LNHDA, CDR2 SQIVND (reference sequence). CDR3 sequence (DNA): TGTGCCAGTAGCTTCGGACAGGGGAATAATTCACCCCTCCACTTT. Its translation: CASSFGQGNNSPLHF.

This clone has a single count. V gene TRBV9 combines with J gene TRBJ1-1, with 8 bases aligning to TRBD1. CDR3 length equals 18 residues. From germline, CDR1 is SGDLS and CDR2 YYNGEE. With 1 base clipped from V and 1 base from J, the junction kept 12 bases outside the gene matches. The CDR3 region has the DNA TGTGCCAGCAGCGTAAGCACAAGCAGGGGGCTTCGGAACACTGAAGCTTTCTTT. Protein: CASSVSTSRGLRNTEAFF.

CDR3 DNA sequence: TGTGCCAGCAGTTTAACGACAGTGAAACTGTTTTTT. Translating gives CASSLTTVKLFF. V gene TRBV12-3 or TRBV12-4 combines with J gene TRBJ1-4, with D possibly TRBD1 on 5 matching bases. Trimming cost V 2 bases and J 11 bases, with 9 bases left between them. The CDR3 sequence is 12 residues long.

This clone has a handful of counts. V and J are TRBV9 and TRBJ2-7, with 9 bases lining up with TRBD2. This CDR3 contains 15 residues. Germline V lookup: CDR1 SGDLS, CDR2 YYNGEE. Trimming took 0 bases from V and 2 from J; bases not matched to a gene: 3. The CDR3 loop is CASSVGERGAYEQYF. For the CDR3, the DNA is TGTGCCAGCAGCGTAGGCGAGCGGGGGGCCTACGAGCAGTACTTC.

This clone has more than one count but fewer than ten. This chain connects TRBV20-1 to TRBJ2-2, with 11 positions matching TRBD2. V dropped 3 bases and J dropped 5; count of bases not matched to a gene: 5. The CDR3 is 15 residues long. The germline gives CDR1 DFQATT, CDR2 SNEGSKA (reference sequence). CDR3 loop: CSASIAGGRTGELFF. The CDR3 nucleotides read TGCAGTGCTAGTATAGCGGGGGGGCGTACCGGGGAGCTGTTTTTT.

V usage is TRBV6-2 or TRBV6-3 and J usage is TRBJ2-5; 9 bases agree with TRBD1. Losses at the gene ends were 2 bases for V and 2 bases for J; bases not matched to a gene: 9. The germline gives CDR1 MNHEY, CDR2 SVGEGT. The CDR3 sequence is 17 residues long. CDR3 sequence (DNA): TGTGCCAGCAGTTACAGAGTCCCGGGACAGGGTCAAGAGACCCAGTACTTC. Its translation: CASSYRVPGQGQETQYF.

This clone was found once. The chain uses TRBV6-4 and TRBJ1-4; no clear D. Germline CDR1 MRHNA, CDR2 SNTAGT. V gave up 1 base and J gave up 11 bases, with 8 bases separating them. The CDR3 loop spans 12 amino acids. In nucleotides, the CDR3 is TGTGCCAGCAGTGACTACGAGGGTAAACTGTTTTTT. This sequence encodes CASSDYEGKLFF.

This sequence joins TRBV4-1 and TRBJ1-4; D call uncertain. V was pared by 5 bases and J by 5 bases, with 9 bases between. The CDR3 has 13 residues. Germline CDR1 is MGHRA and CDR2 is YSYEKL. The chain's CDR3 is CASSSTLNEKLFF. The CDR3 bases are TGCGCCAGCAGCTCGACTCTAAATGAAAAACTGTTTTTT.

V gene TRBV14 combines with J gene TRBJ1-2, with D maybe TRBD1 (5 bases). Germline-derived CDR1 and CDR2 are SGHDN and FVKESK. With 3 bases removed from V and 5 bases from J, the gap between germline ends came to 16 bases. This CDR3 contains 15 residues. In DNA form, the CDR3 reads TGTGCCAGCAGCCAGGCCGGCACAGGCACTTATGGCTACACCTTC. This encodes CASSQAGTGTYGYTF.

The genes are TRBV19 and TRBJ1-5; maybe TRBD1 (6 bases). Germline assignment: CDR1 LNHDA and CDR2 SQIVND (reference sequence). Trimming pared 3 bases from V and 3 bases from J, leaving 9 bases between. The CDR3 sequence is 14 residues long. The CDR3 DNA sequence: TGTGCCAGTAGTATCAGGGGACACAATCAGCCCCAGCATTTT. This encodes CASSIRGHNQPQHF.

This chain uses TRBV6-1 with TRBJ2-7, with D perhaps matching TRBD1 (5 bases). Trimming stripped 2 bases from V and 3 bases from J, with 14 bases between. Germline V gives CDR1 MNHNS, CDR2 SASEGT. The CDR3 length is 15 residues. CDR3 amino acids: CASSESQGISYEQYF. CDR3 nucleotides: TGTGCCAGCAGTGAATCCCAGGGCATTAGCTACGAGCAGTACTTC.

This sequence joins TRBV4-3 and TRBJ2-2; 9 bases line up with TRBD1. The V gene's germline CDR1 is LGHNA and CDR2 YSLEER. After removal of 3 bases from V and 6 bases from J, the junction contained 2 bases not matched to a gene. The length of the CDR3 is 14 residues. DNA of the CDR3: TGCGCCAGCAGCCAGGACAGGGGACCCGGGGAGCTGTTTTTT. Encoded protein: CASSQDRGPGELFF.

The CDR3 region has the DNA TGCGCCAGCAGCTTGACAGGGGCCCGGGAAACTGAAGCTTTCTTT. Residues: CASSLTGARETEAFF. The V gene is TRBV5-1, the J gene TRBJ1-1; 7 bases line up with TRBD1. The germline gives CDR1 SGHRS, CDR2 YFSETQ. Trimming cost V 1 base and J 5 bases; bases outside gene matches: 8. The CDR3 runs 15 residues. The entire variable domain, with the rest obtained from reference TRBV5-1 and TRBJ1-1, is as follows: KAGVTQTPRYLIKTRGQQVTLSCSPISGHRSVSWYQQTPGQGLQFLFEYFSETQRNKGNFPGRFSGRQFSNSRSEMNVSTLELGDSALYLCASSLTGARETEAFFGQGTRLTVV.

The DNA for the CDR3 is TGCAGCGTTGGTGCGACAGGGGGCCATTACGAGCAGTACTTC. Amino acids: CSVGATGGHYEQYF. The genes are TRBV29-1 and TRBJ2-7, with TRBD1 matching 10 bases. The CDR3 is 14 amino acids. V shed 4 bases and J 4 bases; nucleotides not matched to a gene: 7. The V gene's germline CDR1 is SQVTM and CDR2 ANQGSEA.

The gene calls are TRBV27 and TRBJ2-5, with a possible D match to TRBD1 (6 bases). Looked up from germline, CDR1 is MNHEY and CDR2 is SMNVEV (reference sequence). The CDR3 is 22 amino acids. Trimming left V 1 base short and J 3 bases short, with 33 bases between. This CDR3 is CASSLFLRGATGKEPGKETQYF. The CDR3 DNA follows: TGTGCCAGCAGTTTATTTCTTCGCGGAGCCACAGGGAAGGAGCCCGGGAAAGAGACCCAGTACTTC.

This chain connects TRBV16 to TRBJ2-7; 7 bases align to TRBD2. The germline V gene has CDR1 KGHSY and CDR2 FQNENV. Trimming cost V 5 bases and J 4 bases; bases outside gene matches: 5. The CDR3 covers 13 residues. CDR3 in amino acids: CASSKMGGYEQYF. The CDR3, as DNA: TGTGCCAGCAGCAAAATGGGGGGGTACGAGCAGTACTTC.

In its sample, this clone was seen once. In DNA, the CDR3 is TGTGCCAGCAGTCCAGGGGGCGCCTACGAGCAGTACTTC. This translates into CASSPGGAYEQYF. This chain links TRBV27 with TRBJ2-7; TRBD1 agrees at 8 bases. This CDR3 comprises 13 residues. Trimming removed 5 bases from V and 2 bases from J; junction bases left unmatched: 2. Per the germline V gene, CDR1 is MNHEY and CDR2 is SMNVEV (reference sequence).

The chain links TRBV30 to TRBJ1-5; tentative D call: TRBD1 (5 bases). Germline CDR1 reads GTSNPN; CDR2 reads SVGIG (reference sequence). Trimming took off 0 bases at V and 4 bases at J, with 7 bases between the two ends. This CDR3 contains 13 residues. Here the CDR3 reads CAWSVRQNQPQHF. For the CDR3, the DNA is TGTGCCTGGAGTGTAAGACAGAATCAGCCCCAGCATTTT.

This chain uses TRBV2 with TRBJ1-1; the match to TRBD1 covers 8 bases. The CDR3 runs to 13 residues. J was trimmed by 5 bases and V by 9 bases; bases with no gene match: 8. The germline gives CDR1 SNHLY, CDR2 FYNNEI. The CDR3: CASTRGLGTEAFF. DNA for the CDR3: TGTGCCAGTACCAGGGGGCTGGGGACTGAAGCTTTCTTT.

This clone was counted between two and nine times. The chain carries TRBV2 and TRBJ2-7; TRBD2 agrees at 8 bases. The ends lost 4 bases at V and 4 bases at J; junction bases unmatched: 6. The CDR3 is 14 amino acids. The germline V gene has CDR1 SNHLY and CDR2 FYNNEI. The CDR3 DNA reads TGTGCCAGCAGTGCTGGGCGGGGGGAGTACGAGCAGTACTTC. This translates into CASSAGRGEYEQYF.

This chain joins TRBV12-3 or TRBV12-4 and TRBJ1-4; 8 bases are a match to TRBD1. The CDR3 is made up of 12 amino acids. Losses at the gene ends were 11 bases for V and 8 bases for J; bases not matched to a gene: 7. CDR3 residues: CASRTGIEKLFF. The CDR3 DNA is TGTGCCTCGCGGACAGGGATCGAAAAACTGTTTTTT.

This chain connects TRBV10-3 to TRBJ1-5; 9 nucleotides match TRBD1. The V segment lost 5 bases and the J segment 6 bases; nucleotides outside the gene matches: 8. Germline V lookup: CDR1 ENHRY, CDR2 SYGVKD. The CDR3 runs 15 residues. CDR3 residues: CAISPQDRGFQPQHF. The CDR3 bases are TGTGCCATCAGTCCTCAGGACAGGGGATTTCAGCCCCAGCATTTT.

This clone was detected only once. The chain combines TRBV6-5 with TRBJ2-1; no reliable D call. The germline V and J ends were trimmed by 4 bases and 8 bases, with 6 bases remaining between them. CDR1 is MNHEY, CDR2 SVGAGI, per germline. The CDR3 loop spans 11 amino acids. CDR3 sequence (DNA): TGTGCCAGCAGTTGGTTAGATGAGCAGTTCTTC. Its protein product is CASSWLDEQFF.

The chain couples TRBV18 to TRBJ1-1; TRBD1 is a possible D gene (6 bases). The V end was cut by 2 bases, the J end by 5 bases, with 21 bases between. The CDR3 has 17 amino acids. Germline V gene lookup returns CDR1 KGHSH and CDR2 LQKENI. DNA for the CDR3: TGTGCCAGCTCACCAAACGCAAAACGGGGGGGGCTGACTGAAGCTTTCTTT. Its protein product is CASSPNAKRGGLTEAFF.

The table lists this clone with a count of one. This rearrangement joins TRBV7-9 to TRBJ2-3; 10 bases map to TRBD2. V lost 1 base and J lost 1; bases outside the gene matches: 2. Germline loops: CDR1 SEHNR, CDR2 FQNEAQ (reference sequence). The CDR3 runs to 16 residues. CDR3 loop: CASSLGLAGGTDTQYF. The CDR3 DNA reads TGTGCCAGCAGCTTAGGGCTAGCGGGGGGCACAGATACGCAGTATTTT.

This chain uses TRBV27 with TRBJ1-6, with D maybe TRBD1 (5 bases). V lost 5 bases, J lost 12 bases, and 11 bases lay in between. The CDR3 covers 12 residues. CDR1 and CDR2 (germline): MNHEY, SMNVEV (reference sequence). This CDR3 reads CASSPTGGPLHF. CDR3 DNA sequence: TGTGCCAGCAGTCCTACAGGTGGACCCCTCCACTTT.

The chain combines TRBV19 with TRBJ2-7; 9 positions match TRBD1. Trimming cost V 3 bases and J 3 bases; bases outside gene matches: 0. This CDR3 has 13 amino acids. In germline, CDR1 is LNHDA, CDR2 SQIVND (reference sequence). The CDR3 here is CASSMDRGYEQYF. Written as DNA, the CDR3 is TGTGCCAGTAGTATGGACAGGGGCTACGAGCAGTACTTC.

The rearrangement joins TRBV14 to TRBJ2-3; D is unclear. The CDR3 sequence is 11 residues long. The V end lost 2 bases, the J end lost 6 bases, and 3 bases lay between the germline ends. Looked up from germline, CDR1 is SGHDN and CDR2 is FVKESK. CDR3 sequence: CASSQRDTQYF. CDR3 bases: TGTGCCAGCAGCCAACGGGATACGCAGTATTTT.